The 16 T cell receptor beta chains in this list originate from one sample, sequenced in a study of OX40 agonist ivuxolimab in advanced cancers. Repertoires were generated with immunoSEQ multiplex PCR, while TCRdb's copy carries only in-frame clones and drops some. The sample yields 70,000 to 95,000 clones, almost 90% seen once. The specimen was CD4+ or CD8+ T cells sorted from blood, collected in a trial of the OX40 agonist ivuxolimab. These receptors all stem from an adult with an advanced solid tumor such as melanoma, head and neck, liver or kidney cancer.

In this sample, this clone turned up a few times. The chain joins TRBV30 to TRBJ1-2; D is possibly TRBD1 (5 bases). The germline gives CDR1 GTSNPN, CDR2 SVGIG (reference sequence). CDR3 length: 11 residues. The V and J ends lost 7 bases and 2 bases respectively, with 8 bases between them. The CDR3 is CASRDNYGYTF. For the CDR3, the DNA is TGTGCCTCCCGGGACAACTATGGCTACACCTTC.

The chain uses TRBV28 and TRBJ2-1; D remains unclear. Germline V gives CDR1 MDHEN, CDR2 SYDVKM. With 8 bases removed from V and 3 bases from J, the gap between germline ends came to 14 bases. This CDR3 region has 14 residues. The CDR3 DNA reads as TGTGCCAGCCTAACACGCGGCGGCTACAATGAGCAGTTCTTC. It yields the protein CASLTRGGYNEQFF.

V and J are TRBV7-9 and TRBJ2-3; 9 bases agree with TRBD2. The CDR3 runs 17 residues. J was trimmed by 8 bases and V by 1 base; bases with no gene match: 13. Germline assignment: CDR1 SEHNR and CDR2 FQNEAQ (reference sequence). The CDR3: CASSLEFGSGSEGTQYF. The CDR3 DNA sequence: TGTGCCAGCAGCTTAGAATTCGGTAGCGGGAGTGAGGGTACGCAGTATTTT.

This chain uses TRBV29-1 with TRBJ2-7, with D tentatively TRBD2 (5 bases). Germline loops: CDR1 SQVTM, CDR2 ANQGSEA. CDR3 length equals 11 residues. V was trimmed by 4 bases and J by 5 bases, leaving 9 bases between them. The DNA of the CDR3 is TGCAGCGTTGTGAGGGTCGACGAGCAGTACTTC. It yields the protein CSVVRVDEQYF.

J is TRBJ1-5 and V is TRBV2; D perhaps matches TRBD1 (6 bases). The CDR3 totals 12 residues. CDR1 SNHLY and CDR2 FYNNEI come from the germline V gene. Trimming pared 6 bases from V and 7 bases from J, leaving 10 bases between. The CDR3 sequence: CASSLQGQPQHF. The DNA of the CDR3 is TGTGCCAGCAGCTTACAGGGACAGCCCCAGCATTTT.

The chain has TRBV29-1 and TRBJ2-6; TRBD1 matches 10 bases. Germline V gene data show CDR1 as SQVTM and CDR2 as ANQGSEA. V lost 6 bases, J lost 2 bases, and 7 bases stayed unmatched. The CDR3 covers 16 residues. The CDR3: CSVRTGGRPGANVLTF. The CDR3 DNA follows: TGCAGCGTCCGGACAGGGGGGCGACCTGGGGCCAACGTCCTGACTTTC.

As DNA, the CDR3 is TGCGCCAGCACCACAGTGGACAGGGGAAGTCTCTACGAGCAGTACTTC. Residues: CASTTVDRGSLYEQYF. The V gene is TRBV10-2, the J gene TRBJ2-7; 9 nucleotides match TRBD1. The CDR3 consists of 16 residues. The ends lost 7 bases at V and 3 bases at J; junction bases unmatched: 13. CDR1 is WSHSY, CDR2 SAAADI, per germline.

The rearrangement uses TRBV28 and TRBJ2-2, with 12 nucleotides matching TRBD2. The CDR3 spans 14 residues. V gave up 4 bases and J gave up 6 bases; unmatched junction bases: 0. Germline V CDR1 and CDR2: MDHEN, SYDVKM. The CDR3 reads CASSSSGRAGELFF. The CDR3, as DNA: TGTGCCAGCAGTTCTAGCGGGAGGGCCGGGGAGCTGTTTTTT.

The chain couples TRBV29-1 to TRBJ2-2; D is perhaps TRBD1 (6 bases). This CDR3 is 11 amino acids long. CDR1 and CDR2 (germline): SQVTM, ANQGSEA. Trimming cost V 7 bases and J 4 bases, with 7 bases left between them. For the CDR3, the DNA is TGCAGCGCCAGGGGCACCGGGGAGCTGTTTTTT. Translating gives CSARGTGELFF.

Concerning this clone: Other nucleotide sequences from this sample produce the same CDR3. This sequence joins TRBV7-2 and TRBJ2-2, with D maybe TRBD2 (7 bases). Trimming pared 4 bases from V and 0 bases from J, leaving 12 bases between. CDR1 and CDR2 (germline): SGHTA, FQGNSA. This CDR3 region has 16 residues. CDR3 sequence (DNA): TGTGCCAGCAGCTCCCGAGGGGGGGCGAACACCGGGGAGCTGTTTTTT. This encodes CASSSRGGANTGELFF.

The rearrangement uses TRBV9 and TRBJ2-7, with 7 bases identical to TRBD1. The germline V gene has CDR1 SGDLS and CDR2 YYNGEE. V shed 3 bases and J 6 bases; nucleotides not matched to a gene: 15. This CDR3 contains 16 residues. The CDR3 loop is CASSAQTTGTRGEQYF. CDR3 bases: TGTGCCAGCAGCGCCCAAACGACAGGGACGCGCGGCGAGCAGTACTTC.

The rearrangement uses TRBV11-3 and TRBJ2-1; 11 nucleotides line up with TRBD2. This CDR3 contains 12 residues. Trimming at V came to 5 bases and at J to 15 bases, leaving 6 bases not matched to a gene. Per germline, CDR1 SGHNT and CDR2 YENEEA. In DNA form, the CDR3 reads TGTGCCAGCAGCCCCACTAGCGGGAGTAGGTTCTTC. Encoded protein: CASSPTSGSRFF.

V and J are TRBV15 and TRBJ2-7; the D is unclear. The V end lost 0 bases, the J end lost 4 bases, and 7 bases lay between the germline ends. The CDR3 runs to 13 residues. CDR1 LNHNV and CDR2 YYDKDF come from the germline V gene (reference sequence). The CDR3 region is CATSREDAYEQYF. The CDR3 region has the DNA TGTGCCACCAGCAGAGAGGATGCTTACGAGCAGTACTTC.

The CDR3 nucleotides are TGTGCCAGCAGTTTAGAGGAGACCCAGTACTTC. This codes for CASSLEETQYF. This chain connects TRBV6-6 to TRBJ2-5; no firm D call. CDR3 length equals 11 residues. Trimming pared 4 bases from V and 5 bases from J, leaving 5 bases between. Germline V gene sequence: CDR1 MNHNY, CDR2 SVGAGI (reference sequence).

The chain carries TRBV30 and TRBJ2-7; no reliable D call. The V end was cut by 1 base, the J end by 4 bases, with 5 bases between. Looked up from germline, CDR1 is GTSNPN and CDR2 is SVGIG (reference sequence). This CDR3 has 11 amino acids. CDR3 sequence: CAWSDQYEQYF. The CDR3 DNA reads TGTGCCTGGAGTGACCAATACGAGCAGTACTTC.

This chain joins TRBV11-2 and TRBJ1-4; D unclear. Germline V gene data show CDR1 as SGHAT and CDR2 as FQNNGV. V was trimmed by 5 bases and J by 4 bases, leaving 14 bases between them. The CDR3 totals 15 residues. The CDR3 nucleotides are TGTGCCAGCAGCCCCAGTGGACCGAGTAATGAAAAACTGTTTTTT. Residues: CASSPSGPSNEKLFF.